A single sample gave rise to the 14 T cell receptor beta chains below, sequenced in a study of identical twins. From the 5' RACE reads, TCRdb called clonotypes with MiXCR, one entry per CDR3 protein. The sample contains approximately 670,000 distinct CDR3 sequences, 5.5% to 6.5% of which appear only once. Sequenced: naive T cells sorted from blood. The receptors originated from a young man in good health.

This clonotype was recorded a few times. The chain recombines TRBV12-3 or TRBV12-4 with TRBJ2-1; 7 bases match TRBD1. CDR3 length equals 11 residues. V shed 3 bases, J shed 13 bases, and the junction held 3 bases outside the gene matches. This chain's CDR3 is CASSFGTVQFF. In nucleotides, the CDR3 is TGTGCCAGCAGTTTCGGGACAGTCCAGTTCTTC.

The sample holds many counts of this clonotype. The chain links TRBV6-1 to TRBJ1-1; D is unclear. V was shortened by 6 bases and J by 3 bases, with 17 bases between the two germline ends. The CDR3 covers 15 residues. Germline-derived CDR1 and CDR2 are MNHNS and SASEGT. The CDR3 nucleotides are TGTGCCAGCAGCCTAGGGCGGGGTCGTTACACTGAAGCTTTCTTT. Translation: CASSLGRGRYTEAFF.

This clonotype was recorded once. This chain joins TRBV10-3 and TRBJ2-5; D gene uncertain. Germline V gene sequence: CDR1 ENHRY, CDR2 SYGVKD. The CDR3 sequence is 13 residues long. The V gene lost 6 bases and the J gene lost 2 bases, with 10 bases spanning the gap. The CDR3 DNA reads TGTGCCATCAGCTCGGGTGGGCAAGAGACCCAGTACTTC. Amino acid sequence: CAISSGGQETQYF.

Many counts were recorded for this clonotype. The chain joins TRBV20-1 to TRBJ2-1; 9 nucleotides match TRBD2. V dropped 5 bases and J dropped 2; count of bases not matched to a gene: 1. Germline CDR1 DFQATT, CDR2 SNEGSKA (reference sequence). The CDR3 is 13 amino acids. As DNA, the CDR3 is TGCAGTGCTCTAGCGGGGACCTACAATGAGCAGTTCTTC. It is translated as CSALAGTYNEQFF.

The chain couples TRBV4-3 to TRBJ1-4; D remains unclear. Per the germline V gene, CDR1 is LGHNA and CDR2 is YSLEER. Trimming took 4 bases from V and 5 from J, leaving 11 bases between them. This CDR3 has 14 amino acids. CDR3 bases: TGCGCCAGCAGCCTCTACTCGGAGAATGAAAAACTGTTTTTT. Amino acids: CASSLYSENEKLFF.

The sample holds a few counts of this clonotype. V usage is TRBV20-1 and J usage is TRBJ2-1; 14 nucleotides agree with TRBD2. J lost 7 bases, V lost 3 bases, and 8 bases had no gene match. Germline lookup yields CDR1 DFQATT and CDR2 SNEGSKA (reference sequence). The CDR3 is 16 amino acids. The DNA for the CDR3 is TGCAGTGCTAGGAACCCCGGGACTAGCGGGAGTAATGAGCAGTTCTTC. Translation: CSARNPGTSGSNEQFF.

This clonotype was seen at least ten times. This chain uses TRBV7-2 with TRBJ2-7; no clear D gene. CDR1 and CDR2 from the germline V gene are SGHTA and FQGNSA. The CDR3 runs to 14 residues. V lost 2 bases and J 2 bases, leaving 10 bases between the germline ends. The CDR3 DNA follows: TGTGCCAGCAGCTTATATCCGTCCACCTACGAGCAGTACTTC. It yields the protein CASSLYPSTYEQYF.

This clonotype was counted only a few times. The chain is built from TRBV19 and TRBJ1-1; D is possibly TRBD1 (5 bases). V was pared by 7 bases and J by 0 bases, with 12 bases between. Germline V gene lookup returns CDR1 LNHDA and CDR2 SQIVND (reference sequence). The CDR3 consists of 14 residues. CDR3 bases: TGTGCCAGTACAAGCAGGGCTTTGAACACTGAAGCTTTCTTT. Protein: CASTSRALNTEAFF.

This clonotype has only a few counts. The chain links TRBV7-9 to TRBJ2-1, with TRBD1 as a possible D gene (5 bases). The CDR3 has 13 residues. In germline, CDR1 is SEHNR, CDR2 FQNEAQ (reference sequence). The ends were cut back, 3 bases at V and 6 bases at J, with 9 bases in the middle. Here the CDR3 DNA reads TGTGCCAGCAGCTTCCAGGGAAGCAATGAGCAGTTCTTC. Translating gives CASSFQGSNEQFF.

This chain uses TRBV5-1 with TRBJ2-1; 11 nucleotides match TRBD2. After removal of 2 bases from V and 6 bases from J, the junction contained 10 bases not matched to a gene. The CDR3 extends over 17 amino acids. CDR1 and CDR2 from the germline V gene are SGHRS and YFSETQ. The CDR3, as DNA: TGCGCCAGCAGCTTCGGACTAGCGGGCGCCTCCAGCAATGAGCAGTTCTTC. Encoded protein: CASSFGLAGASSNEQFF. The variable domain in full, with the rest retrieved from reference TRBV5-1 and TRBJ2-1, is KAGVTQTPRYLIKTRGQQVTLSCSPISGHRSVSWYQQTPGQGLQFLFEYFSETQRNKGNFPGRFSGRQFSNSRSEMNVSTLELGDSALYLCASSFGLAGASSNEQFFGPGTRLTVL.

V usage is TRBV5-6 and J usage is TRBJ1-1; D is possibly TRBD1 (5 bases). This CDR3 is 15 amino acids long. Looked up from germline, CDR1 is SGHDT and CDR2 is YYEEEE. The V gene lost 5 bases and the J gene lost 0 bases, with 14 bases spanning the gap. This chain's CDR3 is CASSYGAGLNTEAFF. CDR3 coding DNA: TGTGCCAGCAGTTATGGGGCGGGACTGAACACTGAAGCTTTCTTT.

CDR3 nucleotides: TGTGCCAGCAGAGGACTAGCGGGAGTTGGCGAGCAGTTCTTC. Its translation: CASRGLAGVGEQFF. This chain connects TRBV7-9 to TRBJ2-1; 13 positions agree with TRBD2. Germline trimming cut 6 bases from V and 10 bases from J; bases unmatched to any gene: 6. CDR1 is SEHNR, CDR2 FQNEAQ, per germline (reference sequence). The CDR3 length is 14 residues.

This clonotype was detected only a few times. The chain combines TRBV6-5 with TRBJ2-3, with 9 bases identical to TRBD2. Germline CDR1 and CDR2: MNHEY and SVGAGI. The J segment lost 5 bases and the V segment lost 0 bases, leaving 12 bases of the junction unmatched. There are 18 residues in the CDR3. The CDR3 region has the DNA TGTGCCAGCAGTTACTCGTCGCGTGTAGCGGGAGTAGGAGATACGCAGTATTTT. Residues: CASSYSSRVAGVGDTQYF.

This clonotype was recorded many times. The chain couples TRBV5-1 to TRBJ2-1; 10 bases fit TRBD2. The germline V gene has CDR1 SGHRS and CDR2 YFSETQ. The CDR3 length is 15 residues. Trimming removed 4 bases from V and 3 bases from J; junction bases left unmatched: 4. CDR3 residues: CASSPSGSGYNEQFF. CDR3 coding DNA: TGCGCCAGCAGCCCTAGCGGGAGCGGCTACAATGAGCAGTTCTTC.